What follows describes a single TCR beta chain. This specimen comes from a study of T cell changes during pregnancy in multiple sclerosis. The CDR3 runs 14 residues. V was trimmed by 2 bases and J by 4 bases, leaving 11 bases between them. Germline CDR1 is MRHNA and CDR2 is SNTAGT. Libraries were prepared by immunoSEQ multiplex PCR; TCRdb keeps only in-frame clonotypes and omits some of them. The sample holds 60,000 or so clones, roughly nine tenths seen once. Sequenced material: peripheral blood, taken in the first trimester of pregnancy. The chain combines TRBV6-4 with TRBJ1-1; D call uncertain. The receptor was derived from a female donor with multiple sclerosis, enrolled in a pregnancy study. Here the CDR3 reads CASSDEPRGTEAFF. The CDR3 nucleotides read TGTGCCAGCAGTGACGAACCCCGGGGCACTGAAGCTTTCTTT.